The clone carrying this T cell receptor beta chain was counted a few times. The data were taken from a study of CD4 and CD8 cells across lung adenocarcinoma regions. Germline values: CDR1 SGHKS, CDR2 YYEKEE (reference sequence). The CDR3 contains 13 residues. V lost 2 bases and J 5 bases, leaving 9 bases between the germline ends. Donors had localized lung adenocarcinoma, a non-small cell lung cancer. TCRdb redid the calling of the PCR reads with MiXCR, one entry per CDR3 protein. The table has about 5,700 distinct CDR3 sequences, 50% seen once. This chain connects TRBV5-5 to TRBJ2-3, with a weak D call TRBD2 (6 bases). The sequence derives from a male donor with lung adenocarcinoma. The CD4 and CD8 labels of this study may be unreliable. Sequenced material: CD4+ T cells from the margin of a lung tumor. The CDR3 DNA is TGTGCCAGCAGCTTAAGGGAGGTAGATACGCAGTATTTT. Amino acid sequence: CASSLREVDTQYF.